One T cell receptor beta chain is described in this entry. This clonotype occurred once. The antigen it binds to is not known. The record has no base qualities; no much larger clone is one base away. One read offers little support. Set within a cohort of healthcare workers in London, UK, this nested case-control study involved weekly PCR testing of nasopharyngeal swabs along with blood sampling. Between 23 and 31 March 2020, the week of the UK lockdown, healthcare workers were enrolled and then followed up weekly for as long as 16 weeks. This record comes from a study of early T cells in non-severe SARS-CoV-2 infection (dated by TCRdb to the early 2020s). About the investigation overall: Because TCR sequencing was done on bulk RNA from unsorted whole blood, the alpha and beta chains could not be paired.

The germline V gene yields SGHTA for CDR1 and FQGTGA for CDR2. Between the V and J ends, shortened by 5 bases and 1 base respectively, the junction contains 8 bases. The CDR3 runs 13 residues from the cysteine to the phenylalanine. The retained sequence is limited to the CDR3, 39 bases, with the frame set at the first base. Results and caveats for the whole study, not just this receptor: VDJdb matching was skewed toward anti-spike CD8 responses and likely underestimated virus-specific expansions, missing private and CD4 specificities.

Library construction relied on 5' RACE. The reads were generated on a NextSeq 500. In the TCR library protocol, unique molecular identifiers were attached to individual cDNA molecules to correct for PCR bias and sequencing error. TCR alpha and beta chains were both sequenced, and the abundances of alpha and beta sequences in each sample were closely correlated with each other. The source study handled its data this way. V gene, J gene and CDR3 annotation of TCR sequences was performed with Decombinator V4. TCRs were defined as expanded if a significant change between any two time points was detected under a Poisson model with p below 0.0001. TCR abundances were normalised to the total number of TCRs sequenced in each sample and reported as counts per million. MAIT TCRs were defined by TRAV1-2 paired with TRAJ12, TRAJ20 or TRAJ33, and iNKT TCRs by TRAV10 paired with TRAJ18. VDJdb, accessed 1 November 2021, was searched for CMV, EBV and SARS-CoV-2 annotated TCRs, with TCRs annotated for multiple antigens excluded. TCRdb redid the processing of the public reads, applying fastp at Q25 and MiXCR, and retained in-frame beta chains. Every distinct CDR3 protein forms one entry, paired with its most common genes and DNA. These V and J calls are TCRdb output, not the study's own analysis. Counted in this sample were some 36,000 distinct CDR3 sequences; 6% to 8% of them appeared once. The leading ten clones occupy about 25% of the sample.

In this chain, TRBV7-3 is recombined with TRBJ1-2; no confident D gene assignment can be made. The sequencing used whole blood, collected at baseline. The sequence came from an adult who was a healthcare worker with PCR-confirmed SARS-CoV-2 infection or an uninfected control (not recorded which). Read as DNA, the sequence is TGTGCCAGCAGCCCGGACCATAACTATGGCTACACCTTC. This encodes CASSPDHNYGYTF.